This TCR beta chain was identified during a study of blood T cells in healthy people across ages (dated by TCRdb to between 2015 and 2017). Notes on the research overall: Template switching captured roughly one uniquely barcoded TCR beta cDNA molecule per two T cells in model experiments. The study measured age-related changes in TCR beta repertoire diversity using deep sequencing normalized with unique cDNA molecular identifiers. Donors were grouped into four age groups: young (average about 15 years), middle-aged (under 40), aged (around 66) and long-lived (around 82). To avoid experimental bias, donors of different ages were spread randomly across the sequencing lanes. The study analyzed two additional independent replicas of 1 million unique cDNA reads from the same blood draw for two donors, one aged 18 to 29 and one aged 80 or older. Study-wide findings and limitations: Compared with the aged group, the long-lived group had more naive CD4+ T cells, fewer expanded clones and increased TCR diversity, a pattern suggesting age selection. The CMV infection status of donors was not known, potentially confounding age-related changes in expanded clonotypes. Since profiling was done on bulk unsorted PBMCs, naive and antigen-experienced compartments could not be conclusively compared. Estimates of total diversity from one million sequenced T cells were regarded as lower bounds and underestimates. The percentage of naive T cells measured by flow cytometry correlated strongly with observed TCR beta diversity. As age increased, observed TCR beta diversity per million T cells dropped in a roughly linear way, and a significant reduction was already evident by age roughly 40.

CDR3 length: 15 amino acids, cysteine to phenylalanine. The retained sequence is limited to the CDR3, 45 bases, with the frame set at the first base. For this chain, trimming is 5 bases at the V end and 1 base at the J end, and the number of junction bases without a gene match is 10. As encoded in the germline V gene (reference sequence), CDR1 is DFQATT while CDR2 is SNEGSKA. As concerns this clonotype: It has no known antigen specificity. There are no base qualities to consult, and no much larger clone falls within one base.

The roughly 42 donors, aged 6 to 90 years, were systemically healthy Caucasian individuals from Russia. Each donor gave 8 to 10 milliliters of peripheral blood, collected into EDTA-treated Vacutainer tubes. Ficoll-Paque density-gradient centrifugation was used to isolate PBMCs, with at least 6.5 million per sample. Total RNA, at least 6 micrograms per sample, was extracted from PBMCs with Trizol reagent. The percentages of naive CD45RAhigh/CD27high T cells were determined by flow cytometry on a PBMC aliquot from every donor. Library generation was performed with 5' RACE. Instrument used: Illumina HiSeq 2500. A second PCR of about 7 to 12 cycles was performed with a sample-barcoded 5' primer and a J-beta primer mix. Each TCR beta cDNA molecule received a unique molecular identifier from a template-switch 5' adaptor carrying 12 random nucleotides. Each sample yielded at least 2.5 million CDR3-containing paired-end reads. The Mint cDNA synthesis kit, primed by a TRBC-specific oligonucleotide, was used to synthesize first-strand cDNA from all RNA. After uracil-DNA glycosylase treatment, a first 18-cycle PCR used universal primers M1SS and BC2_uni_R on all cDNA. Per the original workflow: Each sample was normalized by randomly selecting 1 million high-quality reads, each carrying a distinct molecular identifier. Instead of being binned into consensus sequences, reads that shared molecular identifiers were thrown out. MiTCR, run with a Q25 quality threshold and the strictest error-elimination algorithm, handled CDR3 identification, clonotype clustering and error correction. A nonparametric unseen species model with Euler transformation was used to estimate a lower bound on total TCR beta diversity. TCRdb reran the public reads through fastp at Q25 and MiXCR, keeping productive beta chains. Identical CDR3 proteins give one entry, which carries the most common genes and DNA. TCRdb's processing, not the authors' own work, is the source of the V and J calls. This sample gives approximately 820,000 distinct CDR3 sequences in total; approximately 44% of them show up just once. The ten largest clonotypes hold 15% to 25% of the sample.

The sequence came from a man aged 55 to 70 in good health. The sequenced sample was blood. The V and J genes are TRBV20-1 and TRBJ2-7, and TRBD2 matches 8 of the central bases. DNA sequence: TGCAGTGCTCCTCCCCAACTAGCGGTATCCTACGAGCAGTACTTC. Translated, this is CSAPPQLAVSYEQYF.